The 26 T cell receptor beta chains reported below all come from one sample, sequenced in a study of OX40 agonist ivuxolimab in advanced cancers. Profiled with immunoSEQ multiplex PCR; TCRdb holds only in-frame clones, not every one. The repertoire consists of roughly 65,000 clones, with approximately 91% occurring once and the leading ten covering 0.3%. The sequences come from CD4+ or CD8+ T cells sorted from blood, collected in a trial of the OX40 agonist ivuxolimab. All receptors derive from an adult with an advanced solid tumor such as melanoma, head and neck, liver or kidney cancer.

This chain links TRBV28 with TRBJ2-2; D gene ambiguous. Germline V lookup: CDR1 MDHEN, CDR2 SYDVKM. V was shortened by 4 bases and J by 8 bases, with 5 bases between the two germline ends. The CDR3 length is 11 residues. CDR3 DNA: TGTGCCAGCAGTTCTTATGGGGAGCTGTTTTTT. The encoded protein is CASSSYGELFF.

This clone has more than one count but fewer than ten. The sample carries other DNA sequences with the same CDR3. The chain combines TRBV11-2 with TRBJ2-1, with 12 bases aligning to TRBD2. After removal of 6 bases from V and 2 bases from J, the junction contained 5 bases not matched to a gene. In germline, CDR1 is SGHAT, CDR2 FQNNGV. CDR3 size: 16 residues. The DNA for the CDR3 is TGTGCCAGCAGAAGGACTAGCGGGATCACCTACAATGAGCAGTTCTTC. Protein: CASRRTSGITYNEQFF.

This chain joins TRBV6-5 and TRBJ1-2, with D perhaps matching TRBD1 (6 bases). The germline V gene encodes CDR1 MNHEY and CDR2 SVGAGI. Trimming removed 6 bases at V and 8 bases at J, with 13 bases between. The CDR3 loop spans 12 amino acids. In DNA, the CDR3 is TGTGCCAGCAGGACCGGACAGAGAGGCTACACCTTC. This translates into CASRTGQRGYTF.

The CDR3 is CASGLGQRGTDTQYF. The CDR3 bases are TGTGCTAGTGGTTTGGGACAGAGGGGGACAGATACGCAGTATTTT. V gene TRBV12-5 combines with J gene TRBJ2-3; the D gene is possibly TRBD1 (6 bases). Trimming cost V 1 base and J 3 bases, with 11 bases left between them. Germline V gene sequence: CDR1 LGHNT, CDR2 FRNRAP. The CDR3 covers 15 residues.

The genes are TRBV6-4 and TRBJ2-1; TRBD1 matches at 9 bases. Germline V gene data show CDR1 as MRHNA and CDR2 as SNTAGT. The CDR3 extends over 17 amino acids. V lost 3 bases to trimming and J lost 4 bases; unmatched junction nucleotides: 10. The CDR3 reads CASSEGQGKARYNEQFF. The CDR3 DNA follows: TGTGCCAGCAGTGAGGGACAGGGCAAGGCTCGGTACAATGAGCAGTTCTTC.

The gene calls are TRBV5-4 and TRBJ1-2; a possible D gene is TRBD1 (5 bases). The CDR3 extends over 16 amino acids. Looked up from germline, CDR1 is SGHNT and CDR2 is YYREEE (reference sequence). V was clipped by 0 bases and J by 2 bases, with 14 bases between them. The CDR3 here is CASSLAGQGRNYGYTF. The CDR3 nucleotides are TGTGCCAGCAGCTTGGCCGGCCAGGGACGCAACTATGGCTACACCTTC.

The chain uses TRBV28 and TRBJ2-5; D not certain. CDR1 is MDHEN, CDR2 SYDVKM, per germline. The CDR3 spans 11 residues. V dropped 6 bases and J dropped 2 bases, with 4 bases sitting between them. The CDR3 nucleotides read TGTGCCAGCAGGACGCAAGAGACCCAGTACTTC. Amino acid sequence: CASRTQETQYF.

By share, this clone ranks as medium-sized. The chain recombines TRBV12-5 with TRBJ2-7; 11 bases match TRBD1. This CDR3 is 16 amino acids long. Looked up from germline, CDR1 is LGHNT and CDR2 is FRNRAP. The trim removed 9 bases at V and 3 bases at J, leaving 13 bases unmatched. The CDR3 is CASRSGGGTGGYEQYF. CDR3 in DNA: TGTGCTAGCCGCTCAGGGGGCGGGACAGGGGGCTACGAGCAGTACTTC.

V and J are TRBV19 and TRBJ2-3; D gene unclear. Per the germline V gene, CDR1 is LNHDA and CDR2 is SQIVND (reference sequence). The CDR3 extends over 13 amino acids. V was cut by 1 base and J by 6 bases, with 8 bases left in between. The CDR3 DNA is TGTGCCAGTAGTATAGCAAAAACGGATACGCAGTATTTT. It translates to CASSIAKTDTQYF.

The chain joins TRBV28 to TRBJ2-1, with TRBD1 as a possible D gene (5 bases). V dropped 10 bases and J dropped 11 bases, with 15 bases sitting between them. Germline V CDR1 and CDR2: MDHEN, SYDVKM. The CDR3 is made up of 11 amino acids. The CDR3 nucleotides are TGTGCCACTAAGTCGACAGCCAAGCAGTTCTTC. Translating gives CATKSTAKQFF.

The chain employs TRBV19 and TRBJ2-4; D ambiguous. V was clipped by 2 bases and J by 2 bases, with 19 bases between them. The CDR3 consists of 18 residues. Germline V gives CDR1 LNHDA, CDR2 SQIVND (reference sequence). DNA of the CDR3: TGTGCCAGTAGTATAAGAGGATCGGGCATGGAGTCCAAAAACATTCAGTACTTC. It specifies CASSIRGSGMESKNIQYF.

The chain employs TRBV14 and TRBJ2-2; TRBD2 might be the D (6 bases). CDR3 length equals 16 residues. V was pared by 2 bases and J by 8 bases, with 18 bases between. The germline gives CDR1 SGHDN, CDR2 FVKESK. The CDR3 DNA follows: TGTGCCAGCAGCCAAAGGACTACACGTTCCCCGGGGGAGCTGTTTTTT. It specifies CASSQRTTRSPGELFF.

The count of this clone is one. The CDR3 sequence is CASSFGSRNEQFF. In nucleotides, the CDR3 is TGTGCCAGCAGCTTCGGCAGCCGCAATGAGCAGTTCTTC. This chain uses TRBV7-3 with TRBJ2-1; D ambiguous. CDR1 and CDR2 from the germline V gene are SGHTA and FQGTGA. Trimming removed 3 bases at V and 6 bases at J, with 9 bases between. The CDR3 runs to 13 residues.

The chain employs TRBV14 and TRBJ2-7, with a tentative D call TRBD2 (5 bases). CDR1 and CDR2 (germline): SGHDN, FVKESK. Trimming removed 1 base at V and 2 bases at J, with 15 bases between. CDR3 length: 16 amino acids. The CDR3 spells CASSQGDSRDPYEQYF. The CDR3 nucleotides are TGTGCCAGCAGCCAAGGTGATAGTCGGGATCCCTACGAGCAGTACTTC.

The chain has TRBV30 and TRBJ2-5; possible D gene TRBD1, 6 bases. The CDR3 extends over 14 amino acids. In germline, CDR1 is GTSNPN, CDR2 SVGIG (reference sequence). Trimming took off 4 bases at V and 2 bases at J, with 14 bases between the two ends. The CDR3, as DNA: TGTGCCTGGACCGGTCAGGGGCGGCAAGAGACCCAGTACTTC. This translates into CAWTGQGRQETQYF.

The chain combines TRBV14 with TRBJ2-1; 10 bases are shared with TRBD2. Trimming took 0 bases from V and 8 from J; bases not matched to a gene: 10. CDR1 is SGHDN and CDR2 is FVKESK in the germline V gene. The CDR3 is 17 residues long. CDR3 nucleotides: TGTGCCAGCAGCCAAGAAATAGCGGGAGGTGGGGGAGATGAGCAGTTCTTC. Translation: CASSQEIAGGGGDEQFF.

The chain combines TRBV5-1 with TRBJ2-3; 12 bases line up with TRBD2. The CDR3 contains 14 residues. Trimming cost V 7 bases and J 0 bases; bases outside gene matches: 0. Looked up from germline, CDR1 is SGHRS and CDR2 is YFSETQ. Here the CDR3 DNA reads TGCGCCAGCGGACTAGCGGGGAGCACAGATACGCAGTATTTT. This encodes CASGLAGSTDTQYF.

The chain links TRBV27 to TRBJ2-7, with D perhaps TRBD1 (6 bases). Germline lookup yields CDR1 MNHEY and CDR2 SMNVEV (reference sequence). The CDR3 runs to 13 residues. The germline V and J ends were trimmed by 7 bases and 2 bases, with 12 bases remaining between them. In DNA form, the CDR3 reads TGTGCCAGCAAGGGGCAGGGGACCTACGAGCAGTACTTC. Translation gives CASKGQGTYEQYF.

V is TRBV10-2 and J is TRBJ1-3; D remains ambiguous. There are 14 residues in the CDR3. Germline values: CDR1 WSHSY, CDR2 SAAADI. V was pared by 2 bases and J by 2 bases, with 7 bases between. The CDR3 is CASSERETGNTIYF. In nucleotides, the CDR3 is TGCGCCAGCAGTGAGAGGGAAACTGGAAACACCATATATTTT.

J is TRBJ2-3 and V is TRBV2; perhaps TRBD2 as D (6 bases). The V gene lost 6 bases and the J gene lost 5 bases, with 18 bases spanning the gap. From germline, CDR1 is SNHLY and CDR2 FYNNEI. This CDR3 is 15 amino acids long. The CDR3 DNA sequence: TGTGCCAGCAGCCCCCCAGGTACCGGGGGAGATACGCAGTATTTT. Protein: CASSPPGTGGDTQYF.

The V and J genes are TRBV6-6 and TRBJ2-1; no clear D gene. Per the germline V gene, CDR1 is MNHNY and CDR2 is SVGAGI (reference sequence). The CDR3 covers 14 residues. Trimming left V 7 bases short and J 0 bases short, with 10 bases between. DNA for the CDR3: TGTGCCAGCAATCCAGCGAGCTCCTACAATGAGCAGTTCTTC. Protein product: CASNPASSYNEQFF.

The genes are TRBV5-1 and TRBJ2-1, with 16 bases identical to TRBD2. The CDR3 spans 20 residues. Germline CDR1 reads SGHRS; CDR2 reads YFSETQ. Losses at the gene ends were 0 bases for V and 1 base for J; bases not matched to a gene: 7. The CDR3 nucleotides are TGCGCCAGCAGCTTGGTCTGGCCGGGACTAGCGGGAGGGTCCTACAATGAGCAGTTCTTC. It codes for CASSLVWPGLAGGSYNEQFF.

DNA for the CDR3: TGTGCCAGCAGTAGGACAGGGAATGTCAATCCCCAGCATTTT. Amino acid sequence: CASSRTGNVNPQHF. The chain couples TRBV6-5 to TRBJ1-5, with 8 bases lining up with TRBD1. In germline, CDR1 is MNHEY, CDR2 SVGAGI. The V and J ends lost 5 bases and 10 bases, in that order; junction bases with no gene match: 10. This CDR3 comprises 14 residues.

This sequence joins TRBV15 and TRBJ2-7; D is possibly TRBD1 (5 bases). Trimming left V 4 bases short and J 2 bases short, with 15 bases between. This CDR3 is built from 15 residues. Germline V gene sequence: CDR1 LNHNV, CDR2 YYDKDF (reference sequence). CDR3 coding DNA: TGTGCCACCAGCACCCCCAAACAGGAGACCTACGAGCAGTACTTC. Protein product: CATSTPKQETYEQYF.

V usage is TRBV9 and J usage is TRBJ2-2; 9 nucleotides line up with TRBD2. CDR1 is SGDLS, CDR2 YYNGEE, per germline. The CDR3 length is 15 residues. The V gene end was trimmed by 2 bases and the J gene end by 6 bases; junction bases not matched to a gene: 5. CDR3 protein: CASSVVAGESGELFF. As DNA, the CDR3 is TGTGCCAGCAGCGTTGTAGCGGGAGAGTCCGGGGAGCTGTTTTTT.

The genes are TRBV14 and TRBJ2-3; D is unresolved. V was shortened by 4 bases and J by 6 bases, with 8 bases between the two germline ends. This CDR3 spans 12 amino acids. Germline loops: CDR1 SGHDN, CDR2 FVKESK. CDR3 nucleotides: TGTGCCAGCAGCCCGTCGGCGGATACGCAGTATTTT. Protein sequence: CASSPSADTQYF.